The 17 T cell receptor beta chains presented below share a single source sample, sequenced in a study of blood T cell repertoires in COVID-19. The table came from immunoSEQ multiplex PCR; TCRdb's copy has only in-frame clones and leaves some out. The sample comprises about 210,000 clones, just under 85% of which are singletons, and roughly 0.91% rests with the top ten. The sample comprised peripheral blood. These receptor sequences come from a man between 60 and 75 years old with COVID-19, enrolled during active disease.

In the case of this clone: This specimen includes other DNA sequences encoding the same CDR3. The rearrangement uses TRBV6-4 and TRBJ1-1, with D unresolved. This CDR3 has 14 amino acids. V lost 0 bases and J 5 bases, leaving 10 bases between the germline ends. Germline V gives CDR1 MRHNA, CDR2 SNTAGT. The CDR3 spells CASSDSSRGTEAFF. Here the CDR3 DNA reads TGTGCCAGCAGTGACTCTTCTCGGGGAACTGAAGCTTTCTTT.

V is TRBV29-1 and J is TRBJ2-3, with 8 nucleotides matching TRBD1. Per the germline V gene, CDR1 is SQVTM and CDR2 is ANQGSEA. After removal of 7 bases from V and 5 bases from J, the junction contained 8 bases not matched to a gene. The CDR3 length is 13 residues. Here the CDR3 reads CSARQGFGDTQYF. The CDR3 nucleotides are TGCAGCGCCCGACAGGGGTTCGGAGATACGCAGTATTTT.

J is TRBJ1-1 and V is TRBV10-2; D is uncertain. This CDR3 spans 12 amino acids. Germline CDR1 and CDR2: WSHSY and SAAADI. V lost 4 bases, J lost 10 bases, and 13 bases lay in between. CDR3 amino acids: CASSVPAAGAFF. CDR3 bases: TGCGCCAGCAGTGTCCCAGCGGCTGGAGCTTTCTTT.

The chain combines TRBV11-2 with TRBJ1-1; D remains unclear. This CDR3 spans 11 amino acids. Germline V CDR1 and CDR2: SGHAT, FQNNGV. Trimming took off 6 bases at V and 6 bases at J, with 8 bases between the two ends. This CDR3 reads CASRHFAEAFF. The CDR3 region has the DNA TGTGCCAGCAGACATTTCGCTGAAGCTTTCTTT.

The rearrangement links TRBV18 to TRBJ1-1; 7 nucleotides match TRBD1. Looked up from germline, CDR1 is KGHSH and CDR2 is LQKENI. This CDR3 contains 19 residues. J gave up 1 base and V 3 bases, and 17 bases lay outside the gene matches. CDR3 sequence (DNA): TGTGCCAGCTCACCTACGCAAAATCTCGACAGGGTAAGGAACACTGAAGCTTTCTTT. Protein product: CASSPTQNLDRVRNTEAFF.

This clone was detected once. The chain links TRBV12-5 to TRBJ1-1; 8 nucleotides match TRBD1. Trimming at V came to 0 bases and at J to 1 base, leaving 10 bases not matched to a gene. CDR1 is LGHNT and CDR2 is FRNRAP in the germline V gene. The CDR3 totals 18 residues. Here the CDR3 reads CASGLVLGQGAKNTEAFF. The CDR3 DNA sequence: TGTGCTAGTGGTTTGGTACTGGGGCAGGGGGCGAAGAACACTGAAGCTTTCTTT.

This clone has more than one count but fewer than ten. V gene TRBV18 combines with J gene TRBJ1-2; 9 bases match TRBD1. V lost 2 bases, J lost 6 bases, and 7 bases stayed unmatched. Germline V gene lookup returns CDR1 KGHSH and CDR2 LQKENI. The CDR3 loop spans 15 amino acids. This CDR3 reads CASSPSYRGRDGYTF. In nucleotides, the CDR3 is TGTGCCAGCTCACCAAGTTACAGGGGGCGCGATGGCTACACCTTC.

This clone was seen only once. The chain employs TRBV5-1 and TRBJ1-1; D not certain. This CDR3 region has 14 residues. Trimming pared 0 bases from V and 1 base from J, leaving 7 bases between. Looked up from germline, CDR1 is SGHRS and CDR2 is YFSETQ. CDR3 residues: CASSLGAGNTEAFF. The CDR3 DNA is TGCGCCAGCAGCTTGGGGGCAGGGAACACTGAAGCTTTCTTT.

The chain has TRBV5-1 and TRBJ2-2, with D possibly matching TRBD2 (5 bases). Trimming shortened V by 0 bases and J by 3 bases, and 12 bases separated the two germline ends. This CDR3 contains 16 residues. CDR1 and CDR2 from the germline V gene are SGHRS and YFSETQ. The CDR3 reads CASSLGGFLDTGELFF. The CDR3, as DNA: TGCGCCAGCAGCTTGGGCGGGTTTCTTGACACCGGGGAGCTGTTTTTT.

In this sample, this clone turned up once. V and J are TRBV4-3 and TRBJ1-6, with 8 bases lining up with TRBD1. CDR1 is LGHNA, CDR2 YSLEER, per germline. The J segment lost 6 bases and the V segment lost 0 bases, leaving 7 bases of the junction unmatched. The CDR3 runs to 17 residues. The CDR3 DNA sequence: TGCGCCAGCAGCCAAGATGCAGGGGGCGGCTTTAATTCACCCCTCCACTTT. The encoded protein is CASSQDAGGGFNSPLHF.

The rearrangement joins TRBV5-4 to TRBJ2-1; D is possibly TRBD2 (6 bases). CDR1 and CDR2 from the germline V gene are SGHNT and YYREEE (reference sequence). The germline V and J ends were trimmed by 2 bases and 0 bases, with 15 bases remaining between them. The length of the CDR3 is 17 residues. CDR3 loop: CASSLPLASSSYNEQFF. CDR3 DNA: TGTGCCAGCAGCTTACCTCTAGCGTCTAGCTCCTACAATGAGCAGTTCTTC. Based on the CDR3 plus reference TRBV5-4 and TRBJ2-1, the full variable domain is ETGVTQSPTHLIKTRGQQVTLRCSSQSGHNTVSWYQQALGQGPQFIFQYYREEENGRGNFPPRFSGLQFPNYSSELNVNALELDDSALYLCASSLPLASSSYNEQFFGPGTRLTVL.

The genes are TRBV7-9 and TRBJ1-1; D gene ambiguous. V was clipped by 3 bases and J by 3 bases, with 11 bases between them. This CDR3 spans 14 amino acids. The V gene's germline CDR1 is SEHNR and CDR2 FQNEAQ (reference sequence). The CDR3 bases are TGTGCCAGCAGCTTTAAGGCGGTGGACACTGAAGCTTTCTTT. Encoded protein: CASSFKAVDTEAFF.

This clone is a singleton in its sample. CDR3 in amino acids: CAWETGRNSPLHF. The CDR3 DNA is TGTGCCTGGGAGACAGGGAGGAATTCACCCCTCCACTTT. The chain links TRBV30 to TRBJ1-6, with TRBD1 matching 7 bases. The CDR3 runs 13 residues. The V gene's germline CDR1 is GTSNPN and CDR2 SVGIG (reference sequence). V shed 5 bases and J 7 bases; nucleotides not matched to a gene: 5.

CDR3 loop: CASSPDRGYNEQFF. In nucleotides, the CDR3 is TGTGCCAGCAGCCCGGACAGGGGCTACAATGAGCAGTTCTTC. This chain connects TRBV6-5 to TRBJ2-1; 9 bases agree with TRBD1. The CDR3 length is 14 residues. V lost 6 bases to trimming and J lost 3 bases; unmatched junction nucleotides: 3. The germline V gene encodes CDR1 MNHEY and CDR2 SVGAGI.

The chain joins TRBV9 to TRBJ1-5; D uncertain. The CDR3 spans 15 residues. The V end lost 0 bases, the J end lost 3 bases, and 10 bases lay between the germline ends. CDR1 is SGDLS, CDR2 YYNGEE, per germline. CDR3 coding DNA: TGTGCCAGCAGCGTAGCTGCAGGACTCAATCAGCCCCAGCATTTT. Protein product: CASSVAAGLNQPQHF.

The gene calls are TRBV6-5 and TRBJ2-1; D uncertain. With 7 bases removed from V and 7 bases from J, the gap between germline ends came to 8 bases. Germline CDR1 is MNHEY and CDR2 is SVGAGI. The CDR3 length is 11 residues. Here the CDR3 reads CASTSRNEQFF. CDR3 DNA: TGTGCCAGCACTTCTCGGAATGAGCAGTTCTTC.

This clone came up once. This chain uses TRBV7-2 with TRBJ1-5; 7 bases fit TRBD1. The CDR3 contains 15 residues. CDR1 and CDR2 from the germline V gene are SGHTA and FQGNSA. After removal of 4 bases from V and 3 bases from J, the junction contained 6 bases not matched to a gene. As DNA, the CDR3 is TGTGCCAGCAGCTCCTGGGACAGCGTCAATCAGCCCCAGCATTTT. It is translated as CASSSWDSVNQPQHF.